The 15 T cell receptor beta chains listed next were all sequenced from one sample in a study of OX40 agonist ivuxolimab in advanced cancers. Some clones are missing from TCRdb's copy, which holds only in-frame ones; the method was immunoSEQ multiplex PCR. In the table there are roughly 100,000 clones, roughly 95% of which are singletons. The material was CD4+ or CD8+ T cells sorted from blood, obtained in a trial of the OX40 agonist ivuxolimab. Receptor source: an adult with an advanced solid tumor such as melanoma, head and neck, liver or kidney cancer.

J is TRBJ2-1 and V is TRBV4-3; the D call may be TRBD1 or TRBD2 (5 bases each). Germline V gene sequence: CDR1 LGHNA, CDR2 YSLEER. CDR3 length: 14 amino acids. V was trimmed by 5 bases and J by 5 bases, leaving 13 bases between them. The CDR3 protein is CASSAPGPNNEQFF. CDR3 nucleotides: TGCGCCAGCAGCGCACCGGGACCAAACAATGAGCAGTTCTTC.

The rearrangement links TRBV28 to TRBJ1-2; the D is unclear. Germline-derived CDR1 and CDR2 are MDHEN and SYDVKM. V lost 2 bases, J lost 8 bases, and 12 bases lay in between. CDR3 size: 13 residues. Written as DNA, the CDR3 is TGTGCCAGCAGTTTAGGTAGTCTCGGAGGCTACACCTTC. It yields the protein CASSLGSLGGYTF.

This chain connects TRBV10-3 to TRBJ1-2; 8 bases are shared with TRBD1. The V gene end was trimmed by 3 bases and the J gene end by 2 bases; junction bases not matched to a gene: 14. CDR1 is ENHRY, CDR2 SYGVKD, per germline. This CDR3 is 18 amino acids long. CDR3 nucleotides: TGTGCCATCAGTGACTCGATAGGACAGGGAGTCTTCAACTATGGCTACACCTTC. Translating it yields CAISDSIGQGVFNYGYTF.

This clone was recorded only once. The J gene is TRBJ2-7, the V gene TRBV19, with D maybe TRBD1 (5 bases). V lost 5 bases to trimming and J lost 4 bases, with 9 bases between them. The CDR3 contains 12 residues. CDR1 and CDR2 from the germline V gene are LNHDA and SQIVND (reference sequence). CDR3 sequence reads: CASSDRLYEQYF. The CDR3 nucleotides are TGTGCCAGTAGTGACAGATTATACGAGCAGTACTTC.

The CDR3 bases are TGTGCCAGCAGCTTGGCGGGACCATATAGCAATCAGCCCCAGCATTTT. This translates into CASSLAGPYSNQPQHF. The chain links TRBV5-5 to TRBJ1-5; possibly TRBD1 for D (5 bases). V gave up 0 bases and J gave up 0 bases, with 10 bases separating them. Germline V gives CDR1 SGHKS, CDR2 YYEKEE (reference sequence). This CDR3 comprises 16 residues.

The rearrangement uses TRBV27 and TRBJ2-4; D is possibly TRBD1 (5 bases). The CDR3 spans 14 residues. Between the trimmed V and J ends, which lost 7 bases and 6 bases, there was a span of 16 bases. CDR1 is MNHEY, CDR2 SMNVEV, per germline (reference sequence). The CDR3 is CASTSRGGGNIQYF. As DNA, the CDR3 is TGTGCCAGCACCTCTAGGGGTGGTGGAAACATTCAGTACTTC.

The chain links TRBV5-4 to TRBJ2-3; D may be TRBD2 (5 bases). The CDR3 loop spans 15 amino acids. Germline V gives CDR1 SGHNT, CDR2 YYREEE (reference sequence). Trimming took 7 bases from V and 0 from J, leaving 15 bases between them. The CDR3 region is CASLNLASSTDTQYF. As DNA, the CDR3 is TGTGCCAGCCTAAATCTAGCTTCTAGCACAGATACGCAGTATTTT.

The rearrangement joins TRBV4-3 to TRBJ2-7, with 7 bases matching TRBD1. The CDR3 loop spans 13 amino acids. In germline, CDR1 is LGHNA, CDR2 YSLEER. V gave up 6 bases and J gave up 2 bases; unmatched junction bases: 4. The CDR3 bases are TGCGCCAGCAGAGCCCAGGGGGCCTACGAGCAGTACTTC. Residues: CASRAQGAYEQYF.

The gene calls are TRBV6-1 and TRBJ2-5, with D possibly being TRBD1 (5 bases). The ends were cut back, 0 bases at V and 5 bases at J, with 13 bases in the middle. Germline-derived CDR1 and CDR2 are MNHNS and SASEGT. This CDR3 comprises 15 residues. The CDR3 is CASSEARAGSETQYF. CDR3 nucleotide sequence: TGTGCCAGCAGTGAAGCTCGGGCAGGGTCGGAGACCCAGTACTTC.

J is TRBJ2-1 and V is TRBV7-9, with TRBD1 identical over 7 bases. The CDR3 has 16 amino acids. CDR1 is SEHNR, CDR2 FQNEAQ, per germline (reference sequence). The junction had 9 bases not matched to a gene; V was cut back by 5 bases and J by 2 bases. CDR3 in DNA: TGTGCCAGCAGCGACACCGGGACAGCGACCTACAATGAGCAGTTCTTC. This codes for CASSDTGTATYNEQFF.

V gene TRBV7-9 combines with J gene TRBJ2-5, with D maybe TRBD2 (6 bases). The CDR3 contains 15 residues. The germline gives CDR1 SEHNR, CDR2 FQNEAQ (reference sequence). V was pared by 1 base and J by 3 bases, with 12 bases between. The CDR3 DNA reads as TGTGCCAGCAGCTTAGATCACTGGGAGGAAGAGACCCAGTACTTC. It is translated as CASSLDHWEEETQYF.

The chain has TRBV29-1 and TRBJ2-1; D unresolved. Germline loops: CDR1 SQVTM, CDR2 ANQGSEA. V was shortened by 3 bases and J by 0 bases, with 6 bases between the two germline ends. The CDR3 runs 13 residues. CDR3 sequence: CSVEPSSYNEQFF. The CDR3 coding sequence is TGCAGCGTTGAGCCATCCTCCTACAATGAGCAGTTCTTC.

V and J are TRBV28 and TRBJ2-5; the D gene could be TRBD1 or TRBD2 (5 bases each). Trimming took 4 bases from V and 5 from J, leaving 11 bases between them. This CDR3 has 13 amino acids. Germline assignment: CDR1 MDHEN and CDR2 SYDVKM. In DNA form, the CDR3 reads TGTGCCAGCAGTTCTCGGGACCTGGAGACCCAGTACTTC. Amino acids: CASSSRDLETQYF.

The gene calls are TRBV7-8 and TRBJ2-7, with 8 positions matching TRBD1. This CDR3 spans 14 amino acids. Per the germline V gene, CDR1 is SGHVS and CDR2 is FQNEAQ. Trimming at V came to 2 bases and at J to 6 bases, leaving 6 bases not matched to a gene. CDR3 in DNA: TGTGCCAGCAGCTTACTGACAGGGGTTCGCGAGCAGTACTTC. This gives the protein CASSLLTGVREQYF.

The rearrangement joins TRBV7-9 to TRBJ2-7; 12 bases align to TRBD2. The germline V gene encodes CDR1 SEHNR and CDR2 FQNEAQ (reference sequence). J lost 2 bases, V lost 5 bases, and 7 bases had no gene match. The CDR3 contains 16 residues. The DNA of the CDR3 is TGTGCCAGCAGCCTACGGACTAGCGGGGACCCCTACGAGCAGTACTTC. Translating it yields CASSLRTSGDPYEQYF.